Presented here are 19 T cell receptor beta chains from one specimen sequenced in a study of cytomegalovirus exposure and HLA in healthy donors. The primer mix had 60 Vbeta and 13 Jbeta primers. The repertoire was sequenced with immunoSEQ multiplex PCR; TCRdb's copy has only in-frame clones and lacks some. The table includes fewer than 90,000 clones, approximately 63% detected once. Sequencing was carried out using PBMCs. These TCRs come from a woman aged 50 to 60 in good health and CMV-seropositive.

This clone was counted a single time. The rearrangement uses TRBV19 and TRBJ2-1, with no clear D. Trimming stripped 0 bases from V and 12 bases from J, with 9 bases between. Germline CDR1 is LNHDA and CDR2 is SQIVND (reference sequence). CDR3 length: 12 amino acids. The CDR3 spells CASSIELSGQFF. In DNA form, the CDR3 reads TGTGCCAGTAGTATAGAATTATCGGGGCAGTTCTTC. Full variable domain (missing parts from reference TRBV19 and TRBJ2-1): DGGITQSPKYLFRKEGQNVTLSCEQNLNHDAMYWYRQDPGQGLRLIYYSQIVNDFQKGDIAEGYSVSREKKESFPLTVTSAQKNPTAFYLCASSIELSGQFFGPGTRLTVL.

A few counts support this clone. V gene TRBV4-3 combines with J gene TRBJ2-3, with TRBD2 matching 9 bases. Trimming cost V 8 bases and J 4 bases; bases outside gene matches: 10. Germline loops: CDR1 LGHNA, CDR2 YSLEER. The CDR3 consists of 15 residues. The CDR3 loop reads CASRRVAGDADTQYF. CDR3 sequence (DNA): TGCGCCAGCCGACGTGTAGCGGGAGATGCAGATACGCAGTATTTT.

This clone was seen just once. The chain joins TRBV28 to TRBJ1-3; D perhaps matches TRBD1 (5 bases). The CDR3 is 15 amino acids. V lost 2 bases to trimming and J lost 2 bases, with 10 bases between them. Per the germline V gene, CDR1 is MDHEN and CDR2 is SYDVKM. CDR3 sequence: CASSLGGTTGNTIYF. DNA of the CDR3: TGTGCCAGCAGTTTAGGAGGGACGACTGGAAACACCATATATTTT.

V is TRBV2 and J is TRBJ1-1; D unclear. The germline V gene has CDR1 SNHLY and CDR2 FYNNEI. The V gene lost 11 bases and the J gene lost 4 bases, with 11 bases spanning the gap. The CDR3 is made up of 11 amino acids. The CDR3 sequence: CALRVSTEAFF. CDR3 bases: TGTGCCCTCCGGGTCAGCACTGAAGCTTTCTTT.

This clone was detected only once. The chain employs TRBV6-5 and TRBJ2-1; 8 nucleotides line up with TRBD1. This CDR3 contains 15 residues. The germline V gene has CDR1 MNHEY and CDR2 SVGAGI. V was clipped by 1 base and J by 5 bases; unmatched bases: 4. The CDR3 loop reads CASSYFGTGDNEQFF. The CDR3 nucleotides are TGTGCCAGCAGTTACTTCGGGACAGGTGACAATGAGCAGTTCTTC.

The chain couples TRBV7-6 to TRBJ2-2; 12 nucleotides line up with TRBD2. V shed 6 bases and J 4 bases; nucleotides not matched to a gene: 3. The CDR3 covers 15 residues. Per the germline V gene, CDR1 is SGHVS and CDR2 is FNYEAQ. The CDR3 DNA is TGTGCCAGCAGGGAGACTAGCGGGGGCACCGGGGAGCTGTTTTTT. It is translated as CASRETSGGTGELFF. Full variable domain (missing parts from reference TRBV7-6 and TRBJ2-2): GAGVSQSPRYKVTKRGQDVALRCDPISGHVSLYWYRQALGQGPEFLTYFNYEAQQDKSGLPNDRFSAERPEGSISTLTIQRTEQRDSAMYRCASRETSGGTGELFFGEGSRLTVL.

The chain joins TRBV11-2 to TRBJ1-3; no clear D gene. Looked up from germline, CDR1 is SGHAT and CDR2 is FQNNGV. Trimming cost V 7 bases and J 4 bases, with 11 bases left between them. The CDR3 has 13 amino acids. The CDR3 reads CASKLPQGNTIYF. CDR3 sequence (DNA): TGTGCCAGCAAGTTACCGCAGGGAAACACCATATATTTT.

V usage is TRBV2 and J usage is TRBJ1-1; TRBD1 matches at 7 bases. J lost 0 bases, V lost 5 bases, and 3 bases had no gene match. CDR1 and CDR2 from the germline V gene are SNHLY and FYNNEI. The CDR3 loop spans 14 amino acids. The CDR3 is CASSTGALNTEAFF. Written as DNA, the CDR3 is TGTGCCAGCAGTACAGGGGCCCTGAACACTGAAGCTTTCTTT.

CDR3 in amino acids: CAWNRGLAGTGEQFF. The CDR3 DNA sequence: TGTGCCTGGAACCGCGGGCTAGCGGGGACCGGTGAGCAGTTCTTC. This rearrangement joins TRBV30 to TRBJ2-1; 9 nucleotides align to TRBD2. The CDR3 covers 15 residues. CDR1 GTSNPN and CDR2 SVGIG come from the germline V gene (reference sequence). The junction had 13 bases not matched to a gene; V was cut back by 4 bases and J by 9 bases.

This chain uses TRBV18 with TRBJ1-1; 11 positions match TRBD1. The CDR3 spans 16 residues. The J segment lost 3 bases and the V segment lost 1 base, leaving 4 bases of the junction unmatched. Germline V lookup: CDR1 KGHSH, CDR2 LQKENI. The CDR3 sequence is CASSPRPGQGDTEAFF. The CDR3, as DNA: TGTGCCAGCTCACCACGACCGGGACAGGGGGACACTGAAGCTTTCTTT.

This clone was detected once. In DNA form, the CDR3 reads TGTGCCAGCAGCTTGGACCCAGGAAAAAACGAGCAGTACTTC. This translates into CASSLDPGKNEQYF. The chain employs TRBV5-4 and TRBJ2-7, with D unclear. Germline V lookup: CDR1 SGHNT, CDR2 YYREEE (reference sequence). Trimming pared 0 bases from V and 5 bases from J, leaving 12 bases between. There are 14 residues in the CDR3.

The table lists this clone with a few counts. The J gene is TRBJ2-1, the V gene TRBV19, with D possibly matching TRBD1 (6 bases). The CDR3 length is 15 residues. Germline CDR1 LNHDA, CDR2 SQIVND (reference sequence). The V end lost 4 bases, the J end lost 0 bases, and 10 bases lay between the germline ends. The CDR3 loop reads CASSKGDLSYNEQFF. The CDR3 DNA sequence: TGTGCCAGTAGTAAGGGGGACCTCTCCTACAATGAGCAGTTCTTC.

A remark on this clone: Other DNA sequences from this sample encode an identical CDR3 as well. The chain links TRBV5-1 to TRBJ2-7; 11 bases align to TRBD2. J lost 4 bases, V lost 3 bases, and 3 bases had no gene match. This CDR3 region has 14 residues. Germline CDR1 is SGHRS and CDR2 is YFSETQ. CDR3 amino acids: CASSSSGGSYEQYF. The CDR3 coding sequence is TGCGCCAGCAGCTCTAGCGGGGGGTCTTACGAGCAGTACTTC.

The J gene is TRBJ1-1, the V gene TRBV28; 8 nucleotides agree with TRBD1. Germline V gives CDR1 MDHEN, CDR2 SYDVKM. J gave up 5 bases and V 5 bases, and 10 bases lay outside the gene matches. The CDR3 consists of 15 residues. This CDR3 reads CASSLPGGLRTEAFF. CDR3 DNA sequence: TGTGCCAGCAGTCTGCCAGGGGGCTTAAGGACTGAAGCTTTCTTT.

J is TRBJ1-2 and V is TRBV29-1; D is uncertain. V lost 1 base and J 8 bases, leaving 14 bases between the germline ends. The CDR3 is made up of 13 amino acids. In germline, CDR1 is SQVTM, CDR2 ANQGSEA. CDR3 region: CSVEGAGTQGYTF. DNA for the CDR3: TGCAGCGTTGAAGGGGCGGGAACCCAGGGCTACACCTTC.

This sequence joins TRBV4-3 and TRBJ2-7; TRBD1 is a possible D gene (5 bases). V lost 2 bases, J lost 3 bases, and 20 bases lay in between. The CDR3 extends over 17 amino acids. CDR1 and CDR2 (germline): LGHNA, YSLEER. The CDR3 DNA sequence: TGCGCCAGCAGCCAAACGATTTTTCAGGGTATCGGCTACGAGCAGTACTTC. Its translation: CASSQTIFQGIGYEQYF.

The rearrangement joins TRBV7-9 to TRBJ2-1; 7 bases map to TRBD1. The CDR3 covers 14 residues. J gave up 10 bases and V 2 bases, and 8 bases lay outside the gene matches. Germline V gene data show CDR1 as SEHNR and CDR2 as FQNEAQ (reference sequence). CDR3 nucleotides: TGTGCCAGCAGCTTATTGGGTCAGGACAGGGAGCAGTTCTTC. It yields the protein CASSLLGQDREQFF.

The DNA for the CDR3 is TGTGCCAGCAGCTCGTACCTAGCGGGGGGGTTGGAGGCCCAGTACTTC. Translated, it gives CASSSYLAGGLEAQYF. The V and J genes are TRBV5-4 and TRBJ2-5, with 12 bases lining up with TRBD2. CDR3 size: 16 residues. CDR1 and CDR2 (germline): SGHNT, YYREEE (reference sequence). The V segment lost 3 bases and the J segment 9 bases; nucleotides outside the gene matches: 12.

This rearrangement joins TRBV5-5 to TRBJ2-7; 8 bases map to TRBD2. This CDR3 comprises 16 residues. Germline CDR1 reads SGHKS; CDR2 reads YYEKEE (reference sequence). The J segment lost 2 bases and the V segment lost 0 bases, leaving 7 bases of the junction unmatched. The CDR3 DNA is TGTGCCAGCAGCTTGGAGCTGCGGGAGGTGGCCTACGAGCAGTACTTC. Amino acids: CASSLELREVAYEQYF.